A single sample is the source of the 18 T cell receptor beta chains below, sequenced in a study of cytomegalovirus exposure and HLA in healthy donors. PCR involved 60 Vbeta and 13 Jbeta primers. Some clones are missing from TCRdb's copy, which holds only in-frame ones; the method was immunoSEQ multiplex PCR. The data contain roughly 200,000 clones, roughly 78% of them seen just once; the ten biggest clones take up about 0.7%. The sample comprised PBMCs. The receptors were gathered from a boy younger than 18 in good health and CMV-seronegative.

This chain uses TRBV6-1 with TRBJ2-1; 8 bases align to TRBD2. Germline V gene sequence: CDR1 MNHNS, CDR2 SASEGT. CDR3 size: 13 residues. The V segment lost 7 bases and the J segment 8 bases; nucleotides outside the gene matches: 7. This CDR3 is CASNPPGGDEQFF. CDR3 DNA sequence: TGTGCCAGCAATCCTCCCGGGGGGGATGAGCAGTTCTTC.

The chain is built from TRBV30 and TRBJ1-6; TRBD1 aligns across 9 bases. Per germline, CDR1 GTSNPN and CDR2 SVGIG (reference sequence). Trimming removed 4 bases from V and 5 bases from J; junction bases left unmatched: 6. This CDR3 spans 15 amino acids. The DNA of the CDR3 is TGTGCCTGGACTTGGACAGGGGTTAATAATTCACCCCTCCACTTT. Protein product: CAWTWTGVNNSPLHF.

This rearrangement joins TRBV2 to TRBJ2-1, with 7 bases that match TRBD2. The CDR3 loop spans 15 amino acids. V lost 8 bases, J lost 4 bases, and 11 bases stayed unmatched. Germline CDR1 is SNHLY and CDR2 is FYNNEI. The CDR3 protein is CASAFETGGYNEQFF. CDR3 nucleotides: TGTGCCAGCGCCTTCGAAACGGGAGGTTACAATGAGCAGTTCTTC.

The chain has TRBV5-4 and TRBJ2-2, with a weak D call TRBD2 (5 bases). Germline assignment: CDR1 SGHNT and CDR2 YYREEE (reference sequence). The ends were cut back, 4 bases at V and 4 bases at J, with 11 bases in the middle. This CDR3 has 14 amino acids. CDR3 residues: CASSPGKPTGELFF. The CDR3 bases are TGTGCCAGCAGCCCCGGGAAACCCACCGGGGAGCTGTTTTTT.

V usage is TRBV4-1 and J usage is TRBJ1-2; no reliable D call. Per the germline V gene, CDR1 is MGHRA and CDR2 is YSYEKL. Between the trimmed V and J ends, which lost 3 bases and 3 bases, there was a span of 11 bases. CDR3 length: 14 amino acids. CDR3 loop: CASSQEQLYYGYTF. The CDR3 DNA follows: TGCGCCAGCAGCCAGGAACAGCTTTACTATGGCTACACCTTC.

The chain uses TRBV30 and TRBJ1-1; D is unclear. V lost 5 bases and J lost 10, with 11 bases in between. Per the germline V gene, CDR1 is GTSNPN and CDR2 is SVGIG (reference sequence). The CDR3 covers 10 residues. The CDR3 DNA reads as TGTGCCTGGGGGGAAGGAGGAGCTTTCTTT. Its protein is CAWGEGGAFF.

This chain links TRBV6-6 with TRBJ2-3; D gene uncertain. The germline V and J ends were trimmed by 7 bases and 4 bases, with 9 bases remaining between them. CDR1 is MNHNY and CDR2 is SVGAGI in the germline V gene (reference sequence). The CDR3 sequence is 12 residues long. The CDR3 DNA reads TGTGCCAGCAACGGGTTTGCAGATACGCAGTATTTT. Encoded protein: CASNGFADTQYF.

The chain recombines TRBV5-1 with TRBJ1-2; D possibly corresponds to TRBD1 (5 bases). V was pared by 4 bases and J by 4 bases, with 8 bases between. CDR1 and CDR2 from the germline V gene are SGHRS and YFSETQ. This CDR3 has 12 amino acids. CDR3 sequence (DNA): TGCGCCAGCAGCCCCGACAGCTATGGCTACACCTTC. Its translation: CASSPDSYGYTF. Supplemented by reference TRBV5-1 and TRBJ1-2, the full variable domain reads KAGVTQTPRYLIKTRGQQVTLSCSPISGHRSVSWYQQTPGQGLQFLFEYFSETQRNKGNFPGRFSGRQFSNSRSEMNVSTLELGDSALYLCASSPDSYGYTFGSGTRLTVV.

The chain couples TRBV9 to TRBJ2-5, with 9 bases lining up with TRBD2. The trim removed 0 bases at V and 1 base at J, leaving 4 bases unmatched. Germline CDR1 SGDLS, CDR2 YYNGEE. The CDR3 has 16 residues. The CDR3 region is CASSVAQAGGQETQYF. CDR3 DNA sequence: TGTGCCAGCAGCGTAGCTCAAGCGGGGGGCCAAGAGACCCAGTACTTC.

The chain's CDR3 is CASSVSESGELFF. The CDR3 DNA is TGTGCCAGCAGTGTATCAGAATCCGGGGAGCTGTTTTTT. The chain combines TRBV2 with TRBJ2-2; D ambiguous. The V end was cut by 4 bases, the J end by 6 bases, with 9 bases between. Germline V lookup: CDR1 SNHLY, CDR2 FYNNEI. This CDR3 region has 13 residues.

The chain uses TRBV10-3 and TRBJ1-6; no firm D call. The V end was cut by 2 bases, the J end by 0 bases, with 5 bases between. The CDR3 is 15 amino acids. Per germline, CDR1 ENHRY and CDR2 SYGVKD. This CDR3 is CAISEGSSYNSPLHF. The CDR3 DNA follows: TGTGCCATCAGTGAGGGGAGCTCCTATAATTCACCCCTCCACTTT.

This clone was seen once. J is TRBJ1-2 and V is TRBV6-1; TRBD1 might be the D (6 bases). CDR1 and CDR2 (germline): MNHNS, SASEGT. V was trimmed by 7 bases and J by 3 bases, leaving 18 bases between them. The CDR3 is made up of 15 amino acids. CDR3 DNA: TGTGCCAGCATTCGATCGGGACAACTCCACTATGGCTACACCTTC. It specifies CASIRSGQLHYGYTF.

The chain joins TRBV30 to TRBJ2-5, with 12 bases matching TRBD2. Germline CDR1 reads GTSNPN; CDR2 reads SVGIG (reference sequence). The CDR3 length is 15 residues. J lost 5 bases, V lost 7 bases, and 11 bases had no gene match. The CDR3 sequence is CALTLAGGYLETQYF. The CDR3 DNA sequence: TGTGCCTTGACACTAGCGGGGGGTTATCTGGAGACCCAGTACTTC. Together with reference TRBV30 and TRBJ2-5, the CDR3 gives the full variable domain: SQTIHQWPATLVQPVGSPLSLECTVEGTSNPNLYWYRQAAGRGLQLLFYSVGIGQISSEVPQNLSASRPQDRQFILSSKKLLLSDSGFYLCALTLAGGYLETQYFGPGTRLLVL.

The chain employs TRBV7-3 and TRBJ2-3; perhaps TRBD1 as D (6 bases). The germline gives CDR1 SGHTA, CDR2 FQGTGA. The germline V and J ends were trimmed by 1 base and 5 bases, with 16 bases remaining between them. CDR3 length: 16 amino acids. CDR3 region: CASSLKGQLVRDTQYF. CDR3 DNA sequence: TGTGCCAGCAGCTTAAAAGGACAGCTTGTTCGAGATACGCAGTATTTT.

The CDR3 DNA sequence: TGTGCCAGCAGCTTGGCCGCCGGGACTAACTATGGCTACACCTTC. Protein: CASSLAAGTNYGYTF. The chain combines TRBV5-4 with TRBJ1-2; no definite D call. Germline CDR1 reads SGHNT; CDR2 reads YYREEE (reference sequence). There are 15 residues in the CDR3. The V end was cut by 0 bases, the J end by 0 bases, with 9 bases between.

The chain links TRBV4-2 to TRBJ2-7; 10 nucleotides align to TRBD2. CDR1 and CDR2 from the germline V gene are LGHNA and YNFKEQ. The V gene end was trimmed by 4 bases and the J gene end by 0 bases; junction bases not matched to a gene: 9. The CDR3 is 17 residues long. CDR3 in DNA: TGTGCCAGCAGCCTTAGTACTAGCGGGGACCCCTCCTACGAGCAGTACTTC. Residues: CASSLSTSGDPSYEQYF.

This clone has a single count. This chain links TRBV6-5 with TRBJ1-4; no reliable D call. The germline CDR1 and CDR2 sequences are MNHEY and SVGAGI. Trimming shortened V by 6 bases and J by 7 bases, and 18 bases separated the two germline ends. The CDR3 contains 15 residues. This CDR3 is CASSLLLGRVEKLFF. Written as DNA, the CDR3 is TGTGCCAGCAGCCTACTCCTCGGGCGGGTTGAAAAACTGTTTTTT.

The chain has TRBV7-8 and TRBJ2-1; 7 bases line up with TRBD2. Trimming took 5 bases from V and 7 from J; bases not matched to a gene: 20. Germline lookup yields CDR1 SGHVS and CDR2 FQNEAQ. This CDR3 is built from 18 residues. In DNA form, the CDR3 reads TGTGCCAGCAGCCCCTACCCTTCGCGGGAGAACCTTTGGAATGAGCAGTTCTTC. It encodes CASSPYPSRENLWNEQFF.